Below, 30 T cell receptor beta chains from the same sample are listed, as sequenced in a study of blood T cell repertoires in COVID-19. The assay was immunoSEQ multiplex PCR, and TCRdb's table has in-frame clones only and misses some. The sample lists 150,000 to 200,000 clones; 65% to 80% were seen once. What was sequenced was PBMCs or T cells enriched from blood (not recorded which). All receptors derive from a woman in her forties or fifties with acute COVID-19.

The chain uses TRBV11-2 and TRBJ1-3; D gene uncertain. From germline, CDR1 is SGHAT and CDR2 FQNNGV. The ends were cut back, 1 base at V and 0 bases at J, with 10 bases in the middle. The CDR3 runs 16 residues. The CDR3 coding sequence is TGTGCCAGCAGCTTAGTGGCGGGAAGCTCTGGAAACACCATATATTTT. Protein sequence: CASSLVAGSSGNTIYF.

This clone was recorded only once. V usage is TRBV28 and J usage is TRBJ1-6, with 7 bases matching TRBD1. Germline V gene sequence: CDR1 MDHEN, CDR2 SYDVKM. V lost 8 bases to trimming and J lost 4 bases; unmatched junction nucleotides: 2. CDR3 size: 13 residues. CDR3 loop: CASRDSYNSPLHF. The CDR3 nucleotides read TGTGCCAGCCGGGACAGTTATAATTCACCCCTCCACTTT.

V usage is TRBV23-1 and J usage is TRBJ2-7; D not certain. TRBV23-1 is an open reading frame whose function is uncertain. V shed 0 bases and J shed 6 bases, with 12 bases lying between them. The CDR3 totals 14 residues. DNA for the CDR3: TGCGCCAGCAGTCAATCGGAGAAGGCAGCCGAGCAGTACGTC. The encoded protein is CASSQSEKAAEQYV.

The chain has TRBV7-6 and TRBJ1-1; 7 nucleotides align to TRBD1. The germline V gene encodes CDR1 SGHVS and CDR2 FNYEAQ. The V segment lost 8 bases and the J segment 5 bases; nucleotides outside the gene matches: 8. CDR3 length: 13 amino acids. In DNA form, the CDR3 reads TGTGCCAGCCAAGCAGGGGGTGGAACTGAAGCTTTCTTT. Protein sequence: CASQAGGGTEAFF. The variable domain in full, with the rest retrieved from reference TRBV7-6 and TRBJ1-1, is GAGVSQSPRYKVTKRGQDVALRCDPISGHVSLYWYRQALGQGPEFLTYFNYEAQQDKSGLPNDRFSAERPEGSISTLTIQRTEQRDSAMYRCASQAGGGTEAFFGQGTRLTVV.

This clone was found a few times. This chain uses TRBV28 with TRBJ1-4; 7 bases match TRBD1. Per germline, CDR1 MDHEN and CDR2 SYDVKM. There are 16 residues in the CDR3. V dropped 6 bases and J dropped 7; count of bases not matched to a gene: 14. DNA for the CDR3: TGTGCCAGCAGAACCGCAGGGCAGGGGGAAGGTGAAAAACTGTTTTTT. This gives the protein CASRTAGQGEGEKLFF.

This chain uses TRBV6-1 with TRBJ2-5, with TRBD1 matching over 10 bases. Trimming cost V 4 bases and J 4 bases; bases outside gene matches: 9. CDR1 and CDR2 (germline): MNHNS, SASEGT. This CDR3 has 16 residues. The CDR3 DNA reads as TGTGCCAGCAGTGTACCGGGACAGGGGAAGAGAGAGACCCAGTACTTC. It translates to CASSVPGQGKRETQYF.

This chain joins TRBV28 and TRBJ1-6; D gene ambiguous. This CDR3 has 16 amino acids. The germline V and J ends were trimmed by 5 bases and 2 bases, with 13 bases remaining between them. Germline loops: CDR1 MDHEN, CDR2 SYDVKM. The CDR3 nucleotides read TGTGCCAGCAGTCCGAATACAATCGCCTATAATTCACCCCTCCACTTT. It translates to CASSPNTIAYNSPLHF. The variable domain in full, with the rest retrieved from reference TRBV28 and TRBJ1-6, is DVKVTQSSRYLVKRTGEKVFLECVQDMDHENMFWYRQDPGLGLRLIYFSYDVKMKEKGDIPEGYSVSREKKERFSLILESASTNQTSMYLCASSPNTIAYNSPLHFGNGTRLTVT.

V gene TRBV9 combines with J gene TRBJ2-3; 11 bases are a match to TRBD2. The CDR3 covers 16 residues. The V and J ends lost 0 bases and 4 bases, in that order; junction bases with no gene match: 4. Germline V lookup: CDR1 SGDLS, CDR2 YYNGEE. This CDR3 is CASSVVDSGGADTQYF. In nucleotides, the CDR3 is TGTGCCAGCAGCGTAGTAGATAGCGGGGGGGCAGATACGCAGTATTTT.

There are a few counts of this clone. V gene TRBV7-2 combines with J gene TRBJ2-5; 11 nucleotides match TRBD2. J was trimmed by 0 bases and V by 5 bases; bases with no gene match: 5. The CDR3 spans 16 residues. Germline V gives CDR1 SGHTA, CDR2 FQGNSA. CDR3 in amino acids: CASSLGLAVYQETQYF. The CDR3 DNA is TGTGCCAGCAGCCTGGGACTAGCGGTGTACCAAGAGACCCAGTACTTC.

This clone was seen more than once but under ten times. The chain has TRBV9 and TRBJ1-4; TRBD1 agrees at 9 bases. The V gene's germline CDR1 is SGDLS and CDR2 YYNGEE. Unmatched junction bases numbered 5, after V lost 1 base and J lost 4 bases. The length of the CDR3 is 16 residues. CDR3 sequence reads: CASSVSQGAGNEKLFF. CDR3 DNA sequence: TGTGCCAGCAGCGTATCACAGGGGGCAGGTAATGAAAAACTGTTTTTT.

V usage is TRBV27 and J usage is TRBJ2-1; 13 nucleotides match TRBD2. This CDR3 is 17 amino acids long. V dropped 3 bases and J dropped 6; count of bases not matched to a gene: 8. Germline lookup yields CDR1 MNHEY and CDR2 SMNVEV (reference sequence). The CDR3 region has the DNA TGTGCCAGCAGTTTCGTTCGACTAGCGGGGGGTCCCAATGAGCAGTTCTTC. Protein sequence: CASSFVRLAGGPNEQFF.

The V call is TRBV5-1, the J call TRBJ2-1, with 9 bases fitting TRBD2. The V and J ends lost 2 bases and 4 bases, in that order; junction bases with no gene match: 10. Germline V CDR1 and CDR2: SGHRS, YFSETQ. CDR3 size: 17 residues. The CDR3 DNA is TGCGCCAGCAGCTTCAATCCTGGGCTAGCGGGATACAATGAGCAGTTCTTC. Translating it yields CASSFNPGLAGYNEQFF.

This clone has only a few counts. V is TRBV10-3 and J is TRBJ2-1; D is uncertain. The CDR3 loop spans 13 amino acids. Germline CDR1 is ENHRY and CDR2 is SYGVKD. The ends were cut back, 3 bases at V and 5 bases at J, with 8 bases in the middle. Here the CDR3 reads CAISDLPDNEQFF. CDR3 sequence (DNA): TGTGCCATCAGTGACCTACCCGACAATGAGCAGTTCTTC.

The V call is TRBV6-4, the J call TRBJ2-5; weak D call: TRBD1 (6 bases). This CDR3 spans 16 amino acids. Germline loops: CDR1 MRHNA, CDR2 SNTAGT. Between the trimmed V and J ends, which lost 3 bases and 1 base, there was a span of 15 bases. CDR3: CASSETGTSPQETQYF. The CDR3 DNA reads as TGTGCCAGCAGTGAGACGGGGACATCCCCCCAAGAGACCCAGTACTTC.

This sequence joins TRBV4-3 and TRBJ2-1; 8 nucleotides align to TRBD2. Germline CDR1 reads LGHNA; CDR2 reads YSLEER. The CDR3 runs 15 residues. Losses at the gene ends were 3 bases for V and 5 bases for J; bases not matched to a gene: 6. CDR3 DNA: TGCGCCAGCAGCCAGAACGGGGGGGCGAACAATGAGCAGTTCTTC. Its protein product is CASSQNGGANNEQFF.

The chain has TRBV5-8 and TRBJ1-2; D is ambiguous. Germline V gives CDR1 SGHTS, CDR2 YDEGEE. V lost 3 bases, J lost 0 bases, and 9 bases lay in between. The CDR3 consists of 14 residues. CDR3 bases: TGTGCCAGCAGCTCTAGGCGGGCTAACTATGGCTACACCTTC. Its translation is CASSSRRANYGYTF.

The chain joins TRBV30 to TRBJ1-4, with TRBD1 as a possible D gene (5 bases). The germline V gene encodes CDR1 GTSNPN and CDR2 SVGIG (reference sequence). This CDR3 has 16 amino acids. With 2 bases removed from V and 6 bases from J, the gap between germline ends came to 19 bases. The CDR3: CAWSKAPPSRDEKLFF. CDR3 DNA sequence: TGTGCCTGGAGTAAGGCGCCTCCGAGCAGGGATGAAAAACTGTTTTTT.

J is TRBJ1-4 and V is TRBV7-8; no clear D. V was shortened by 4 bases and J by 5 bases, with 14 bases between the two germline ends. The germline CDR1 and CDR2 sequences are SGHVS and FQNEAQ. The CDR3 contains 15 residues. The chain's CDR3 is CASSSSTVPNEKLFF. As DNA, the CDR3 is TGTGCCAGCAGCTCGTCAACTGTACCCAATGAAAAACTGTTTTTT. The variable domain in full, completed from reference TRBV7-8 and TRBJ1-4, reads GAGVSQSPRYKVAKRGQDVALRCDPISGHVSLFWYQQALGQGPEFLTYFQNEAQLDKSGLPSDRFFAERPEGSVSTLKIQRTQQEDSAVYLCASSSSTVPNEKLFFGSGTQLSVL.

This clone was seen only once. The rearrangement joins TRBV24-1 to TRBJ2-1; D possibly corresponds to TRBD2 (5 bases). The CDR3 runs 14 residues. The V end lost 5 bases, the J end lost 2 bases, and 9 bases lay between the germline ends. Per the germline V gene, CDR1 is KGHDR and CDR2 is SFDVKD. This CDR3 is CATSVGLPYNEQFF. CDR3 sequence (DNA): TGTGCCACCAGTGTCGGACTGCCCTACAATGAGCAGTTCTTC.

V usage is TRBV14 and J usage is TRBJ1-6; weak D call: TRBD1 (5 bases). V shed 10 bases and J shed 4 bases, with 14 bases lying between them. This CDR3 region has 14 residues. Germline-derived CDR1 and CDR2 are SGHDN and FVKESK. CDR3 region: CATSDSLYNSPLHF. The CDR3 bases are TGTGCCACCAGTGACAGTTTATATAATTCACCCCTCCACTTT. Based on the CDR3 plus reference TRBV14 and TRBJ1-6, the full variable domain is EAGVTQFPSHSVIEKGQTVTLRCDPISGHDNLYWYRRVMGKEIKFLLHFVKESKQDESGMPNNRFLAERTGGTYSTLKVQPAELEDSGVYFCATSDSLYNSPLHFGNGTRLTVT.

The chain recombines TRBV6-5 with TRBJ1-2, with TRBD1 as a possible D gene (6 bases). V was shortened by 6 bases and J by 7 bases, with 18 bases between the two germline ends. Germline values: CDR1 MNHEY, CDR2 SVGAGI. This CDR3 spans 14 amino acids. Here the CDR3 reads CASRQSGTNGGYTF. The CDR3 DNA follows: TGTGCCAGCAGGCAATCCGGGACAAACGGTGGCTACACCTTC.

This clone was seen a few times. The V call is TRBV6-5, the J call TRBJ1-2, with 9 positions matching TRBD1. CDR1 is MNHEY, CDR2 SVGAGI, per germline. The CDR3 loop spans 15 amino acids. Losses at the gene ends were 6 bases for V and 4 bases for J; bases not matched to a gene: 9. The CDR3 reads CASRSTGGSGYGYTF. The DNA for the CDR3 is TGTGCCAGCAGATCTACAGGGGGCAGTGGCTATGGCTACACCTTC.

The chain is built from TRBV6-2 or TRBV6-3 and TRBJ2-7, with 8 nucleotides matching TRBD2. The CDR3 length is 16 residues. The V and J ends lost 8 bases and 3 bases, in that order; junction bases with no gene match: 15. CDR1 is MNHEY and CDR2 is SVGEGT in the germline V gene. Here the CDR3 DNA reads TGTGCCAGCGGTTTTTCCAAGCGGGGGCCCCACTACGAGCAGTACGTC. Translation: CASGFSKRGPHYEQYV.

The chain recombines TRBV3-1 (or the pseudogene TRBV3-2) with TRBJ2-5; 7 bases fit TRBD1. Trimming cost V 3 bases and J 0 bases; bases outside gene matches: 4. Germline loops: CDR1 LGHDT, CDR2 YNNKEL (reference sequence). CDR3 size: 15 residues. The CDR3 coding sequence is TGTGCCAGCAGCCAGGGGACAGTTTACCAAGAGACCCAGTACTTC. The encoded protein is CASSQGTVYQETQYF.

CDR3 loop: CASSPGTGSNQPQHF. The CDR3 nucleotides read TGTGCCAGCAGCCCCGGAACAGGGAGCAATCAGCCCCAGCATTTT. The chain employs TRBV7-9 and TRBJ1-5; the D gene is possibly TRBD1 (6 bases). V lost 5 bases and J 1 base, leaving 12 bases between the germline ends. The germline CDR1 and CDR2 sequences are SEHNR and FQNEAQ (reference sequence). The CDR3 loop spans 15 amino acids.

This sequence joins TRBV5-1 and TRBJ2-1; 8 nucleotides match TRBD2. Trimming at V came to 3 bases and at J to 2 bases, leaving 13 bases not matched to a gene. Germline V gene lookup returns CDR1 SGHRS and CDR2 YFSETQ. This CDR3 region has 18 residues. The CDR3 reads CASSSGGGSGAAYNEQFF. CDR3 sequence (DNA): TGCGCCAGCAGCTCCGGGGGGGGCTCGGGCGCCGCCTACAATGAGCAGTTCTTC.

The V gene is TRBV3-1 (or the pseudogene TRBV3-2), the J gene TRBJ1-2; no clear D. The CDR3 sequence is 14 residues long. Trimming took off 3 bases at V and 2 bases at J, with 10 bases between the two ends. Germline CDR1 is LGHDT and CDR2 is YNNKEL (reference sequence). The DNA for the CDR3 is TGTGCCAGCAGCCAGCGCGCGGGGAACTATGGCTACACCTTC. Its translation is CASSQRAGNYGYTF.

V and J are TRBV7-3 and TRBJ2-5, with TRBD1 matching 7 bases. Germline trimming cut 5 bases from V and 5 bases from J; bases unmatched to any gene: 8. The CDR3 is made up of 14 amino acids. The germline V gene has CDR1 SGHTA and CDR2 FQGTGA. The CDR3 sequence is CASSPTGSTETQYF. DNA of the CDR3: TGTGCCAGCAGCCCGACAGGGTCAACGGAGACCCAGTACTTC.

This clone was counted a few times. CDR3 region: CASRGTSTDTQYF. CDR3 DNA: TGTGCCAGCAGAGGGACTAGCACAGATACGCAGTATTTT. This sequence joins TRBV12-3 or TRBV12-4 and TRBJ2-3; TRBD2 might be the D (6 bases). Trimming shortened V by 6 bases and J by 0 bases, and 7 bases separated the two germline ends. CDR3 length equals 13 residues.

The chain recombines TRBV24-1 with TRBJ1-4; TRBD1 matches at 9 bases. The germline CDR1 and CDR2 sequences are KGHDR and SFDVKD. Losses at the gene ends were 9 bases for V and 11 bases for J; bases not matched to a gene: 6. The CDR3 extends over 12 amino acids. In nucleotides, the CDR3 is TGTGCCACCCGGGACAGGGAGGATAAACTGTTTTTT. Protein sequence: CATRDREDKLFF.